The 19 T cell receptor beta chains below were found in one sample sequenced in a study of T cells in Graves' hyperthyroidism and ophthalmopathy. Amplified TCR beta CDR3 regions derived from RNA transcripts. Researchers ran a first-round RT-PCR on the TCR CDR3 using the HTBI primer set. TCRdb itself ran the multiplex PCR reads through MiXCR, one entry per CDR3 protein. Of 240,000 or so distinct CDR3 sequences detected, over 15% appear once; the ten largest clones hold 28%. Input material: blood. The source of these receptors is a young woman with Graves' ophthalmopathy.

This clonotype was found many times. The rearrangement joins TRBV5-1 to TRBJ2-2; D is uncertain. The V end was cut by 1 base, the J end by 3 bases, with 7 bases between. CDR1 and CDR2 from the germline V gene are SGHRS and YFSETQ. This CDR3 comprises 14 residues. CDR3 nucleotide sequence: TGCGCCAGCAGCTTGTACGGAGACACCGGGGAGCTGTTTTTT. It translates to CASSLYGDTGELFF.

There are many counts of this clonotype. The chain is built from TRBV6-1 and TRBJ2-1, with D tentatively TRBD1 (5 bases). There are 13 residues in the CDR3. The ends were cut back, 7 bases at V and 6 bases at J, with 13 bases in the middle. Germline values: CDR1 MNHNS, CDR2 SASEGT. The CDR3 reads CASTLDITNEQFF. The CDR3, as DNA: TGTGCCAGCACCCTGGACATAACCAATGAGCAGTTCTTC.

The table lists this clonotype with many counts. The J gene is TRBJ1-1, the V gene TRBV15, with TRBD1 as a possible D gene (5 bases). V lost 8 bases to trimming and J lost 2 bases, with 12 bases between them. Germline assignment: CDR1 LNHNV and CDR2 YYDKDF (reference sequence). This CDR3 has 13 residues. CDR3 sequence reads: CATSSDRNTEAFF. The CDR3 DNA is TGTGCCACCTCCTCCGACAGAAACACTGAAGCTTTCTTT. The full variable domain, in which reference TRBV15 and TRBJ1-1 provide the parts outside the CDR3, is DAMVIQNPRYQVTQFGKPVTLSCSQTLNHNVMYWYQQKSSQAPKLLFHYYDKDFNNEADTPDNFQSRRPNTSFCFLDIRSPGLGDTAMYLCATSSDRNTEAFFGQGTRLTVV.

There are many counts of this clonotype. The chain carries TRBV28 and TRBJ2-1, with D perhaps matching TRBD1 (5 bases). The V gene lost 3 bases and the J gene lost 5 bases, with 17 bases spanning the gap. This CDR3 has 16 amino acids. The germline V gene encodes CDR1 MDHEN and CDR2 SYDVKM. CDR3 nucleotide sequence: TGTGCCAGCAGTTTCCTCGACAGACATGCGAACAATGAGCAGTTCTTC. Protein: CASSFLDRHANNEQFF.

This clonotype was counted ten times or more. The gene calls are TRBV7-3 and TRBJ2-1; the D is unclear. This CDR3 comprises 15 residues. Trimming shortened V by 3 bases and J by 5 bases, and 14 bases separated the two germline ends. Germline V gives CDR1 SGHTA, CDR2 FQGTGA. The CDR3 DNA reads TGTGCCAGCAGCTTGCTCGCGACGGTAGACAATGAGCAGTTCTTC. Translated, it gives CASSLLATVDNEQFF.

This clonotype was seen only a few times. The chain links TRBV11-3 to TRBJ1-4, with D maybe TRBD1 (5 bases). The CDR3 has 14 amino acids. V was cut by 5 bases and J by 10 bases, with 17 bases left in between. In germline, CDR1 is SGHNT, CDR2 YENEEA. The CDR3 loop is CASSAHGNQGKLFF. CDR3 in DNA: TGTGCCAGCAGCGCACACGGGAACCAGGGAAAACTGTTTTTT.

This clonotype was counted ten times or more. The chain recombines TRBV2 with TRBJ1-4; tentative D call: TRBD1 (6 bases). Germline CDR1 is SNHLY and CDR2 is FYNNEI. Trimming took off 2 bases at V and 10 bases at J, with 20 bases between the two ends. CDR3 size: 16 residues. CDR3 sequence (DNA): TGTGCCAGCAGTGAACTAATATATAGGACAGAGACAAAACTGTTTTTT. This translates into CASSELIYRTETKLFF.

The chain's CDR3 is CASSFGTGAGDEQFF. The DNA of the CDR3 is TGTGCCAGCAGCTTCGGGACAGGGGCTGGGGATGAGCAGTTCTTC. The gene calls are TRBV5-6 and TRBJ2-1; TRBD1 aligns across 10 bases. Looked up from germline, CDR1 is SGHDT and CDR2 is YYEEEE. The CDR3 runs 15 residues. The J segment lost 8 bases and the V segment lost 2 bases, leaving 7 bases of the junction unmatched. The full variable domain, completed using reference TRBV5-6 and TRBJ2-1, is DAGVTQSPTHLIKTRGQQVTLRCSPKSGHDTVSWYQQALGQGPQFIFQYYEEEERQRGNFPDRFSGHQFPNYSSELNVNALLLGDSALYLCASSFGTGAGDEQFFGPGTRLTVL.

This clonotype came up many times. The J gene is TRBJ1-1, the V gene TRBV11-2, with TRBD1 matching over 8 bases. The CDR3 totals 12 residues. V dropped 11 bases and J dropped 1; count of bases not matched to a gene: 3. CDR1 is SGHAT and CDR2 is FQNNGV in the germline V gene. CDR3 region: CAAGTGNTEAFF. CDR3 nucleotide sequence: TGTGCCGCCGGGACAGGGAACACTGAAGCTTTCTTT. The full variable domain, in which reference TRBV11-2 and TRBJ1-1 provide the parts outside the CDR3, is EAGVAQSPRYKIIEKRQSVAFWCNPISGHATLYWYQQILGQGPKLLIQFQNNGVVDDSQLPKDRFSAERLKGVDSTLKIQPAKLEDSAVYLCAAGTGNTEAFFGQGTRLTVV.

This clonotype was recorded at least ten times. The CDR3 DNA reads as TGTGCCACCAGTGATTCGGGTTGGGGCGAGCAGTACTTC. Residues: CATSDSGWGEQYF. The genes are TRBV24-1 and TRBJ2-7; D remains ambiguous. The CDR3 extends over 13 amino acids. The germline CDR1 and CDR2 sequences are KGHDR and SFDVKD. V lost 2 bases, J lost 6 bases, and 10 bases lay in between.

The chain has TRBV6-9 and TRBJ2-1; D tentatively reads TRBD1 or TRBD2 (6 bases each). V was trimmed by 4 bases and J by 4 bases, leaving 11 bases between them. There are 14 residues in the CDR3. Germline values: CDR1 MNHGY, CDR2 SVAAGI. CDR3 loop: CASSSKGGYNEQFF. The CDR3, as DNA: TGTGCCAGCAGTTCAAAGGGGGGTTACAATGAGCAGTTCTTC.

The sample holds many counts of this clonotype. This CDR3 is CASSFAGFSGNTIYF. CDR3 bases: TGTGCCAGCAGTTTCGCGGGCTTTTCTGGAAACACCATATATTTT. The chain uses TRBV28 and TRBJ1-3; the D is unclear. In germline, CDR1 is MDHEN, CDR2 SYDVKM. V lost 3 bases and J lost 1, with 10 bases in between. CDR3 length equals 15 residues.

This clonotype appeared many times. The chain is built from TRBV5-5 and TRBJ2-7; tentatively, D is TRBD2 (6 bases). V dropped 1 base and J dropped 7 bases, with 12 bases sitting between them. The CDR3 runs to 13 residues. In germline, CDR1 is SGHKS, CDR2 YYEKEE (reference sequence). CDR3 loop: CASSLWGEEEQYF. The CDR3 DNA reads TGTGCCAGCAGCTTGTGGGGGGAGGAGGAGCAGTACTTC.

This clonotype was found a few times. V gene TRBV5-4 combines with J gene TRBJ2-1; 14 bases are shared with TRBD2. The CDR3 is 18 residues long. Germline V gene sequence: CDR1 SGHNT, CDR2 YYREEE (reference sequence). The V and J ends lost 2 bases and 6 bases, in that order; junction bases with no gene match: 10. CDR3: CASSFRTSGGHWLNEQFF. CDR3 DNA sequence: TGTGCCAGCAGCTTTAGGACTAGCGGGGGGCATTGGCTCAATGAGCAGTTCTTC. Variable domain in full (rest from reference TRBV5-4 and TRBJ2-1): ETGVTQSPTHLIKTRGQQVTLRCSSQSGHNTVSWYQQALGQGPQFIFQYYREEENGRGNFPPRFSGLQFPNYSSELNVNALELDDSALYLCASSFRTSGGHWLNEQFFGPGTRLTVL.

This chain joins TRBV18 and TRBJ1-2; possibly TRBD1 for D (6 bases). Trimming took 2 bases from V and 2 from J, leaving 9 bases between them. The length of the CDR3 is 14 residues. CDR1 and CDR2 from the germline V gene are KGHSH and LQKENI. The CDR3 coding sequence is TGTGCCAGCTCACCAGACAGGTTCAACTATGGCTACACCTTC. It is translated as CASSPDRFNYGYTF.

This clonotype was recorded at least ten times. The chain has TRBV29-1 and TRBJ1-2, with TRBD1 matching 7 bases. Looked up from germline, CDR1 is SQVTM and CDR2 is ANQGSEA. The J segment lost 4 bases and the V segment lost 3 bases, leaving 5 bases of the junction unmatched. CDR3 length: 13 residues. CDR3 in amino acids: CSVDRGRFYGYTF. CDR3 sequence (DNA): TGCAGCGTTGACAGGGGGAGATTCTATGGCTACACCTTC.

This clonotype was counted a single time. The CDR3 loop is CASSQDAPTSGFSYNEQFF. In DNA, the CDR3 is TGTGCCAGCAGCCAAGATGCCCCGACTAGCGGGTTCTCGTACAATGAGCAGTTCTTC. This chain links TRBV3-1 with TRBJ2-1; 10 bases agree with TRBD2. This CDR3 is 19 amino acids long. Germline trimming cut 0 bases from V and 4 bases from J; bases unmatched to any gene: 12. Germline V gives CDR1 LGHDT, CDR2 YNNKEL (reference sequence).

The CDR3 loop is CSATGTGVSGKLFF. DNA of the CDR3: TGCAGTGCTACTGGGACAGGGGTATCTGGTAAACTGTTTTTT. This sequence joins TRBV20-1 and TRBJ1-4, with 10 nucleotides matching TRBD1. The CDR3 has 14 residues. The germline CDR1 and CDR2 sequences are DFQATT and SNEGSKA (reference sequence). The ends lost 4 bases at V and 11 bases at J; junction bases unmatched: 10.

This clonotype was counted ten times or more. This rearrangement joins TRBV11-3 to TRBJ1-6, with D possibly TRBD1 on 5 matching bases. With 4 bases removed from V and 6 bases from J, the gap between germline ends came to 16 bases. The germline V gene has CDR1 SGHNT and CDR2 YENEEA. The CDR3 is 16 residues long. In nucleotides, the CDR3 is TGTGCCAGCAGCTCTCATTTTGGGGCAGTTAATTCACCCCTCCACTTT. It yields the protein CASSSHFGAVNSPLHF.